This T cell receptor beta chain was captured in a study of T-cell memory formation after mild COVID-19. Study results and limitations: The finding that pre-infection memory included some responding clones suggested that cross-reactive memory joined. Clones contracting over day 15 to 85 were CD4/CD8 balanced, with later expanders leaning CD4+. Nothing showed for sure that second-wave clones peaking on day 37 were SARS-CoV-2 specific.

This clonotype was seen a few times. The antigen remains unidentified. Libraries for TCRalpha and TCRbeta carried sample barcodes and unique molecular identifiers via 5'RACE. TCRdb itself ran the 5' RACE reads through MiXCR, one entry per CDR3 protein. The repertoire holds 400,000 to 500,000 distinct CDR3 sequences, with roughly 18% as singletons. This clonotype originated in a man between 18 and 29 years old who had mild COVID-19 (a few samples of this study predate the infection). Cell type and time point are not known. Source material: PBMCs or a T cell subset sorted from them (not recorded which).

CDR3 coding DNA: TGTGCCAGCAGCCTAAATACAGGGGACAAAGCTTTCTTT. It encodes CASSLNTGDKAFF. The chain recombines TRBV12-3 or TRBV12-4 with TRBJ1-1; 7 positions agree with TRBD1. V gave up 6 bases and J gave up 9 bases; unmatched junction bases: 10. The CDR3 runs to 13 residues.